The 7 T cell receptor beta chains below were found in one sample sequenced in a study of blood T cell repertoires in COVID-19. Generated by immunoSEQ multiplex PCR, the TCRdb table keeps only in-frame clones and is missing some. The table lists fewer than 200,000 clones, 70% to 80% of them singletons. Sequenced: PBMCs or T cells enriched from blood (not recorded which). The source is a woman aged 45-60 years who had recovered from COVID-19.

This sequence joins TRBV7-6 and TRBJ2-1; 9 bases are a match to TRBD2. The CDR3 length is 15 residues. Losses at the gene ends were 5 bases for V and 0 bases for J; bases not matched to a gene: 2. CDR1 and CDR2 (germline): SGHVS, FNYEAQ. The CDR3 region is CASSRAGGSYNEQFF. For the CDR3, the DNA is TGTGCCAGCAGCAGAGCGGGAGGCTCCTACAATGAGCAGTTCTTC.

The rearrangement joins TRBV19 to TRBJ1-5, with TRBD1 identical over 8 bases. V shed 3 bases, J shed 7 bases, and the junction held 5 bases outside the gene matches. Per germline, CDR1 LNHDA and CDR2 SQIVND (reference sequence). The CDR3 totals 14 residues. The CDR3 is CASSMGGQGQPQHF. CDR3 DNA sequence: TGTGCCAGTAGTATGGGTGGACAGGGCCAGCCCCAGCATTTT.

The chain has TRBV7-2 and TRBJ2-7, with TRBD2 identical over 8 bases. J was trimmed by 2 bases and V by 0 bases; bases with no gene match: 12. Germline V lookup: CDR1 SGHTA, CDR2 FQGNSA. This CDR3 is 18 amino acids long. In DNA form, the CDR3 reads TGTGCCAGCAGCTTAGCCAGTCGAAGCGGGGGACGCACCTACGAGCAGTACTTC. Residues: CASSLASRSGGRTYEQYF.

This clone was detected only once. This chain joins TRBV30 and TRBJ1-1, with TRBD1 matching over 10 bases. Germline trimming cut 3 bases from V and 2 bases from J; bases unmatched to any gene: 9. Germline V gives CDR1 GTSNPN, CDR2 SVGIG (reference sequence). This CDR3 has 16 residues. CDR3 sequence (DNA): TGTGCCTGGAGGCGGGGACAGGGGAACGACAACACTGAAGCTTTCTTT. Protein product: CAWRRGQGNDNTEAFF.

V gene TRBV10-2 combines with J gene TRBJ1-6, with D tentatively TRBD1 (5 bases). Germline CDR1 and CDR2: WSHSY and SAAADI. CDR3 size: 14 residues. V gave up 6 bases and J gave up 8 bases, with 14 bases separating them. CDR3 amino acids: CASRDGTYYSPLHF. The CDR3 nucleotides read TGCGCCAGCAGAGACGGGACTTACTATTCACCCCTCCACTTT.

The CDR3 is CASSLLGDYTEAFF. The DNA of the CDR3 is TGCGCCAGCAGCTTGCTGGGGGACTACACTGAAGCTTTCTTT. The chain carries TRBV5-1 and TRBJ1-1; tentatively, D is TRBD1 (5 bases). The germline CDR1 and CDR2 sequences are SGHRS and YFSETQ. The CDR3 runs to 14 residues. Trimming shortened V by 1 base and J by 3 bases, and 10 bases separated the two germline ends.

The chain joins TRBV5-4 to TRBJ2-5, with 14 bases fitting TRBD2. The junction had 10 bases not matched to a gene; V was cut back by 4 bases and J by 5 bases. Germline assignment: CDR1 SGHNT and CDR2 YYREEE (reference sequence). This CDR3 spans 17 amino acids. This CDR3 is CASSQRTSGRRFETQYF. CDR3 DNA: TGTGCCAGCAGCCAGAGGACTAGCGGGAGGAGGTTTGAGACCCAGTACTTC.